Below are 23 T cell receptor beta chains sequenced from a single sample in a study of T cell responses to AZD1222 COVID-19 vaccine. TCRdb's table, derived via immunoSEQ multiplex PCR, lists solely in-frame clones and lacks some. The sample has approximately 150,000 clones; over 80% are singletons. The specimen comprised peripheral blood, sampled 28 days after the second dose of the MenACWY control vaccine. These receptors were collected from an adult who received the MenACWY meningococcal vaccine as a control.

V usage is TRBV14 and J usage is TRBJ2-6; D unresolved. Germline loops: CDR1 SGHDN, CDR2 FVKESK. The germline V and J ends were trimmed by 4 bases and 0 bases, with 10 bases remaining between them. This CDR3 spans 16 amino acids. The CDR3 DNA reads TGTGCCAGCAGCCGGTTCAGAAGCTCTGGGGCCAACGTCCTGACTTTC. It is translated as CASSRFRSSGANVLTF.

The V call is TRBV15, the J call TRBJ2-5; a weak D match, TRBD2 (6 bases). Germline assignment: CDR1 LNHNV and CDR2 YYDKDF (reference sequence). Trimming took off 0 bases at V and 3 bases at J, with 11 bases between the two ends. This CDR3 contains 15 residues. Here the CDR3 reads CATSRDLGEEETQYF. The CDR3 DNA follows: TGTGCCACCAGCAGAGATTTGGGGGAGGAAGAGACCCAGTACTTC.

The chain has TRBV11-2 and TRBJ2-1; D might be TRBD1 (5 bases). Between the trimmed V and J ends, which lost 1 base and 6 bases, there was a span of 19 bases. CDR1 is SGHAT and CDR2 is FQNNGV in the germline V gene. The CDR3 is 17 amino acids. The CDR3, as DNA: TGTGCCAGCAGCTTAGCGTCCGGCAGGGTAACGCTCAATGAGCAGTTCTTC. Translation: CASSLASGRVTLNEQFF.

This rearrangement joins TRBV4-1 to TRBJ2-5; no firm D call. The V and J ends lost 2 bases and 2 bases respectively, with 9 bases between them. CDR3 length: 14 amino acids. Germline V lookup: CDR1 MGHRA, CDR2 YSYEKL. This chain's CDR3 is CASSQRGRQETQYF. The DNA of the CDR3 is TGCGCCAGCAGCCAAAGAGGCAGACAAGAGACCCAGTACTTC.

The J gene is TRBJ2-5, the V gene TRBV3-1 (or the pseudogene TRBV3-2); D unresolved. Trimming removed 1 base from V and 0 bases from J, with 9 bases in between. Germline V gene data show CDR1 as LGHDT and CDR2 as YNNKEL (reference sequence). The CDR3 length is 15 residues. This CDR3 is CASSQGQPYQETQYF. CDR3 DNA sequence: TGTGCCAGCAGCCAAGGTCAGCCTTACCAAGAGACCCAGTACTTC.

The chain carries TRBV12-3 or TRBV12-4 and TRBJ1-5; D gene ambiguous. The CDR3 loop spans 13 amino acids. Trimming shortened V by 5 bases and J by 4 bases, and 9 bases separated the two germline ends. The CDR3, as DNA: TGTGCCAGCAGTGTACGGATTAATCAGCCCCAGCATTTT. This translates into CASSVRINQPQHF.

The rearrangement uses TRBV6-5 and TRBJ1-6, with D unresolved. The V gene lost 6 bases and the J gene lost 8 bases, with 14 bases spanning the gap. The CDR3 is 14 residues long. In germline, CDR1 is MNHEY, CDR2 SVGAGI. The CDR3 reads CASRSTDTYSPLHF. The CDR3 DNA sequence: TGTGCCAGCAGATCCACCGACACCTATTCACCCCTCCACTTT.

The chain uses TRBV29-1 and TRBJ1-5; D is possibly TRBD1 (5 bases). The V end was cut by 0 bases, the J end by 12 bases, with 12 bases between. Germline CDR1 SQVTM, CDR2 ANQGSEA. The CDR3 is made up of 12 amino acids. In DNA form, the CDR3 reads TGCAGCGTTGAAGATCGTTCCAGGGACCAGCATTTT. Translating gives CSVEDRSRDQHF.

The rearrangement links TRBV15 to TRBJ2-1; TRBD2 matches 7 bases. This CDR3 has 15 amino acids. Germline V CDR1 and CDR2: LNHNV, YYDKDF (reference sequence). The V segment lost 0 bases and the J segment 7 bases; nucleotides outside the gene matches: 6. The CDR3 loop reads CATSREREGWNEQFF. The CDR3 region has the DNA TGTGCCACCAGCAGAGAGAGGGAGGGTTGGAATGAGCAGTTCTTC.

The chain has TRBV19 and TRBJ1-5; TRBD1 aligns across 8 bases. The V gene end was trimmed by 4 bases and the J gene end by 5 bases; junction bases not matched to a gene: 4. Germline V gives CDR1 LNHDA, CDR2 SQIVND (reference sequence). The CDR3 has 14 amino acids. This CDR3 reads CASSTGGEYQPQHF. As DNA, the CDR3 is TGTGCCAGTAGTACAGGGGGCGAGTATCAGCCCCAGCATTTT.

The J gene is TRBJ2-7, the V gene TRBV3-1 (or the pseudogene TRBV3-2); D unresolved. The CDR3 is 12 residues long. V was shortened by 4 bases and J by 7 bases, with 11 bases between the two germline ends. Germline CDR1 reads LGHDT; CDR2 reads YNNKEL (reference sequence). The CDR3 reads CASSRVAREQYF. The DNA of the CDR3 is TGTGCCAGCAGCCGTGTTGCCAGGGAGCAGTACTTC.

The V call is TRBV30, the J call TRBJ2-2; D is perhaps TRBD2 (5 bases). This CDR3 is 13 amino acids long. Germline V gene data show CDR1 as GTSNPN and CDR2 as SVGIG (reference sequence). Between the trimmed V and J ends, which lost 2 bases and 3 bases, there was a span of 7 bases. The DNA for the CDR3 is TGTGCCTGGAGTATGCGGGACACCGGGGAGCTGTTTTTT. It is translated as CAWSMRDTGELFF.

The chain carries TRBV28 and TRBJ1-6; no definite D call. The CDR3 loop spans 15 amino acids. V lost 3 bases to trimming and J lost 2 bases, with 8 bases between them. Germline V gene sequence: CDR1 MDHEN, CDR2 SYDVKM. The CDR3 here is CASSFRSPYNSPLHF. CDR3 DNA sequence: TGTGCCAGCAGTTTTCGTAGTCCCTATAATTCACCCCTCCACTTT.

The genes are TRBV27 and TRBJ1-6; no definite D call. This CDR3 has 17 residues. Germline CDR1 is MNHEY and CDR2 is SMNVEV (reference sequence). Deletions cut 6 bases from V and 1 base from J, with 16 bases between. The CDR3, as DNA: TGTGCCAGCAGCAAAGGACGGGGAGAGTCCTATAATTCACCCCTCCACTTT. Encoded protein: CASSKGRGESYNSPLHF.

The genes are TRBV9 and TRBJ2-1, with TRBD2 identical over 9 bases. The V gene's germline CDR1 is SGDLS and CDR2 YYNGEE. Germline trimming cut 0 bases from V and 7 bases from J; bases unmatched to any gene: 8. The CDR3 spans 16 residues. The CDR3 region is CASSVGGSREGNEQFF. CDR3 in DNA: TGTGCCAGCAGCGTAGGGGGATCGCGGGAGGGGAATGAGCAGTTCTTC. Complete variable domain (other parts from reference TRBV9 and TRBJ2-1): DSGVTQTPKHLITATGQRVTLRCSPRSGDLSVYWYQQSLDQGLQFLIQYYNGEERAKGNILERFSAQQFPDLHSELNLSSLELGDSALYFCASSVGGSREGNEQFFGPGTRLTVL.

This rearrangement joins TRBV20-1 to TRBJ2-7, with 7 bases fitting TRBD1. The germline V gene encodes CDR1 DFQATT and CDR2 SNEGSKA (reference sequence). This CDR3 is 11 amino acids long. The CDR3 DNA reads as TGCAGCGTCTCAGGGGGCTACGAGCAGTACTTC. Encoded protein: CSVSGGYEQYF.

The rearrangement joins TRBV29-1 to TRBJ2-7, with 7 bases lining up with TRBD1. Germline loops: CDR1 SQVTM, CDR2 ANQGSEA. This CDR3 has 13 residues. Trimming cost V 5 bases and J 2 bases; bases outside gene matches: 6. The CDR3 DNA reads TGCAGCGTTAAGGGACAGTTTGCCTACGAGCAGTACTTC. Translation: CSVKGQFAYEQYF.

This chain uses TRBV6-2 or TRBV6-3 with TRBJ2-7; 10 nucleotides align to TRBD2. This CDR3 contains 18 residues. Germline CDR1 reads MNHEY; CDR2 reads SVGEGT. Losses at the gene ends were 5 bases for V and 6 bases for J; bases not matched to a gene: 19. The CDR3 coding sequence is TGTGCCAGCAGTGGCTGGCCGCCAGGCCTAGCGGGAGCGTTCGAGCAGTACTTC. It specifies CASSGWPPGLAGAFEQYF.

V gene TRBV6-5 combines with J gene TRBJ1-5; D is undetermined. The germline V gene has CDR1 MNHEY and CDR2 SVGAGI. The CDR3 length is 15 residues. Trimming left V 2 bases short and J 5 bases short, with 13 bases between. The DNA of the CDR3 is TGTGCCAGCAGTTACCGGGCCCCTAAGGATCAGCCCCAGCATTTT. Protein sequence: CASSYRAPKDQPQHF.

The rearrangement joins TRBV19 to TRBJ2-1; 9 bases fit TRBD1. The germline V gene has CDR1 LNHDA and CDR2 SQIVND (reference sequence). This CDR3 has 14 residues. V lost 8 bases and J lost 3; bases outside the gene matches: 5. In DNA form, the CDR3 reads TGTGCCAGTGGGCTGGGACAGGGCTACAATGAGCAGTTCTTC. Encoded protein: CASGLGQGYNEQFF.

V is TRBV18 and J is TRBJ1-3; tentative D call: TRBD1 (6 bases). V lost 5 bases, J lost 4 bases, and 24 bases lay in between. CDR1 and CDR2 from the germline V gene are KGHSH and LQKENI. This CDR3 contains 18 residues. CDR3: CASSSGQSVSFLGNTIYF. DNA of the CDR3: TGTGCCAGCTCATCCGGACAGTCGGTTAGCTTTCTGGGAAACACCATATATTTT.

This clone came up once. The chain employs TRBV28 and TRBJ1-5; D unclear. This CDR3 contains 13 residues. CDR1 and CDR2 from the germline V gene are MDHEN and SYDVKM. Trimming pared 6 bases from V and 7 bases from J, leaving 13 bases between. The CDR3 DNA sequence: TGTGCCAGCAGGATAACACGGGCACAGCCCCAGCATTTT. Translating gives CASRITRAQPQHF.

The chain employs TRBV30 and TRBJ1-5; no clear D gene. The germline V gene encodes CDR1 GTSNPN and CDR2 SVGIG (reference sequence). CDR3 length: 13 amino acids. V lost 5 bases, J lost 3 bases, and 11 bases lay in between. Here the CDR3 reads CAWARSDNQPQHF. CDR3 coding DNA: TGTGCCTGGGCCAGAAGCGACAATCAGCCCCAGCATTTT.